These 31 T cell receptor beta chains came from one sample sequenced in a study of neoadjuvant nivolumab and ipilimumab in lung cancer. Repertoires were generated with immunoSEQ multiplex PCR, while TCRdb's copy carries only in-frame clones and drops some. The sample contains some 17,000 clones, 76% of which appear only once. The specimen comprised tumor tissue, sampled after neoadjuvant nivolumab, alone or with ipilimumab, at or shortly before surgery. The receptors were gathered from an adult with non-small cell lung cancer.

This sequence joins TRBV5-4 and TRBJ1-2; possibly TRBD1 for D (5 bases). The ends were cut back, 5 bases at V and 5 bases at J, with 13 bases in the middle. Germline-derived CDR1 and CDR2 are SGHNT and YYREEE (reference sequence). The CDR3 is 13 residues long. Written as DNA, the CDR3 is TGTGCCAGCAGTTCCAGGGAGTCTTATGGCTACACCTTC. It codes for CASSSRESYGYTF.

The chain is built from TRBV5-1 and TRBJ2-2; D unclear. Per the germline V gene, CDR1 is SGHRS and CDR2 is YFSETQ. The V end was cut by 5 bases, the J end by 7 bases, with 6 bases between. The CDR3 consists of 11 residues. Here the CDR3 DNA reads TGCGCCAGCAGTGATCTCGGGGAGCTGTTTTTT. Protein sequence: CASSDLGELFF.

This clone occurred once. The chain couples TRBV7-8 to TRBJ2-7; 7 bases align to TRBD1. The CDR3 sequence is 14 residues long. Germline V gene data show CDR1 as SGHVS and CDR2 as FQNEAQ. V was pared by 3 bases and J by 4 bases, with 6 bases of the junction left unmatched. This CDR3 reads CASSFRTGIYEQYF. The CDR3 DNA is TGTGCCAGCAGCTTTCGGACAGGTATTTACGAGCAGTACTTC.

This clone was detected once. The chain couples TRBV18 to TRBJ2-2, with no clear D. Trimming left V 2 bases short and J 6 bases short, with 4 bases between. Germline-derived CDR1 and CDR2 are KGHSH and LQKENI. The CDR3 is 12 residues long. CDR3 DNA sequence: TGTGCCAGCTCACCAGGGGCCGGGGAGCTGTTTTTT. It yields the protein CASSPGAGELFF. The complete variable domain, with remaining parts taken from reference TRBV18 and TRBJ2-2, reads NAGVMQNPRHLVRRRGQEARLRCSPMKGHSHVYWYRQLPEEGLKFMVYLQKENIIDESGMPKERFSAEFPKEGPSILRIQQVVRGDSAAYFCASSPGAGELFFGEGSRLTVL.

The gene calls are TRBV13 and TRBJ1-4; possibly TRBD1 for D (6 bases). The V gene lost 6 bases and the J gene lost 3 bases, with 14 bases spanning the gap. This CDR3 comprises 15 residues. Germline assignment: CDR1 PRHDT and CDR2 FYEKMQ (reference sequence). The CDR3 loop reads CASRTNRAPNEKLFF. CDR3 DNA sequence: TGTGCCAGCAGAACCAACAGGGCCCCTAATGAAAAACTGTTTTTT.

The chain recombines TRBV19 with TRBJ1-1; 7 bases fit TRBD1. The CDR3 runs 16 residues. Trimming removed 2 bases from V and 1 base from J; junction bases left unmatched: 7. CDR1 is LNHDA and CDR2 is SQIVND in the germline V gene (reference sequence). CDR3 coding DNA: TGTGCCAGTAGTATAATGAGACAGGGCTCGAACACTGAAGCTTTCTTT. This translates into CASSIMRQGSNTEAFF.

This sequence joins TRBV6-1 and TRBJ1-4; 10 bases are shared with TRBD1. After removal of 7 bases from V and 6 bases from J, the junction contained 5 bases not matched to a gene. The CDR3 consists of 14 residues. CDR1 and CDR2 from the germline V gene are MNHNS and SASEGT. The CDR3 loop is CASIRDRGYEKLFF. CDR3 coding DNA: TGTGCCAGCATTAGGGACAGGGGTTATGAAAAACTGTTTTTT.

The rearrangement joins TRBV7-2 to TRBJ2-7; no clear D gene. Germline values: CDR1 SGHTA, CDR2 FQGNSA. Trimming took off 1 base at V and 5 bases at J, with 9 bases between the two ends. The CDR3 is made up of 13 amino acids. CDR3: CASSLETSNEQYF. The CDR3, as DNA: TGTGCCAGCAGCTTAGAGACATCAAACGAGCAGTACTTC. The whole variable domain, remainder taken from reference TRBV7-2 and TRBJ2-7, is GAGVSQSPSNKVTEKGKDVELRCDPISGHTALYWYRQSLGQGLEFLIYFQGNSAPDKSGLPSDRFSAERTGGSVSTLTIQRTQQEDSAVYLCASSLETSNEQYFGPGTRLTVT.

Notes on this clone: Other DNA sequences of this sample code for an identical CDR3. The J gene is TRBJ2-7, the V gene TRBV4-1; TRBD1 matches at 7 bases. This CDR3 has 16 residues. Trimming at V came to 0 bases and at J to 0 bases, leaving 5 bases not matched to a gene. From germline, CDR1 is MGHRA and CDR2 YSYEKL. CDR3 in amino acids: CASSQDWPGGSYEQYF. Here the CDR3 DNA reads TGCGCCAGCAGCCAAGACTGGCCAGGGGGCTCCTACGAGCAGTACTTC.

The chain is built from TRBV10-2 and TRBJ2-1, with 8 bases that match TRBD1. V gave up 8 bases and J gave up 7 bases; unmatched junction bases: 4. Germline V gives CDR1 WSHSY, CDR2 SAAADI. The CDR3 covers 12 residues. The CDR3 region is CASGDRWNEQFF. In DNA, the CDR3 is TGCGCCAGCGGGGACAGGTGGAATGAGCAGTTCTTC.

By share, this clone ranks as medium-sized. The chain uses TRBV7-9 and TRBJ1-3; D remains ambiguous. The CDR3 extends over 14 amino acids. The germline CDR1 and CDR2 sequences are SEHNR and FQNEAQ (reference sequence). V was clipped by 6 bases and J by 0 bases, with 9 bases between them. For the CDR3, the DNA is TGTGCCAGCAGTCGACTGATCTCTGGAAACACCATATATTTT. This translates into CASSRLISGNTIYF. Looking up the rest from reference TRBV7-9 and TRBJ1-3 gives the full variable domain: DTGVSQNPRHKITKRGQNVTFRCDPISEHNRLYWYRQTLGQGPEFLTYFQNEAQLEKSRLLSDRFSAERPKGSFSTLEIQRTEQGDSAMYLCASSRLISGNTIYFGEGSWLTVV.

This sequence joins TRBV25-1 and TRBJ2-1, with 8 bases aligning to TRBD1. The CDR3 has 15 amino acids. The germline V gene has CDR1 MGHDK and CDR2 SYGVNS. Trimming at V came to 1 base and at J to 6 bases, leaving 5 bases not matched to a gene. The CDR3 sequence: CASSEWSGGGNEQFF. CDR3 DNA sequence: TGTGCCAGCAGTGAATGGTCAGGGGGCGGCAATGAGCAGTTCTTC.

The rearrangement joins TRBV7-9 to TRBJ2-1; D perhaps matches TRBD1 (5 bases). The CDR3 has 16 residues. Trimming took 5 bases from V and 6 from J, leaving 20 bases between them. CDR1 and CDR2 (germline): SEHNR, FQNEAQ (reference sequence). CDR3 nucleotides: TGTGCCAGCAGCCCAGTGGGCAGGGCAAATTTCAATGAGCAGTTCTTC. It is translated as CASSPVGRANFNEQFF.

This chain uses TRBV5-6 with TRBJ2-1; TRBD2 aligns across 9 bases. V dropped 4 bases and J dropped 10; count of bases not matched to a gene: 12. This CDR3 has 15 residues. Germline values: CDR1 SGHDT, CDR2 YYEEEE. CDR3 sequence: CASSPGTSLMLEQFF. CDR3 DNA: TGTGCCAGCAGCCCAGGGACTAGCTTAATGCTGGAGCAGTTCTTC.

Only a few counts were recorded for this clone. This rearrangement joins TRBV7-2 to TRBJ1-2; maybe TRBD1 (5 bases). There are 12 residues in the CDR3. Between the trimmed V and J ends, which lost 4 bases and 7 bases, there was a span of 10 bases. Germline V lookup: CDR1 SGHTA, CDR2 FQGNSA. This chain's CDR3 is CASSWGTTGYTF. The CDR3 DNA reads TGTGCCAGCAGCTGGGGGACGACTGGCTACACCTTC.

The gene calls are TRBV7-2 and TRBJ2-1, with 10 bases that match TRBD2. The germline gives CDR1 SGHTA, CDR2 FQGNSA. This CDR3 comprises 15 residues. With 4 bases clipped from V and 7 bases from J, the junction kept 7 bases outside the gene matches. The CDR3: CASSSAGLALNEQFF. The CDR3 bases are TGTGCCAGCAGCTCAGCGGGACTAGCGTTAAATGAGCAGTTCTTC.

This clone has a single count. This chain uses TRBV7-9 with TRBJ1-1; D is unclear. This CDR3 has 14 amino acids. Germline V gene sequence: CDR1 SEHNR, CDR2 FQNEAQ (reference sequence). Trimming took 6 bases from V and 4 from J, leaving 15 bases between them. CDR3 DNA: TGTGCCAGCAGGTTCGTACGGATTGCCACTGAAGCTTTCTTT. Protein sequence: CASRFVRIATEAFF.

There are a few counts of this clone. J is TRBJ2-3 and V is TRBV5-4; D call uncertain. CDR1 and CDR2 (germline): SGHNT, YYREEE (reference sequence). V was shortened by 0 bases and J by 4 bases, with 6 bases between the two germline ends. This CDR3 has 13 residues. The CDR3 nucleotides are TGTGCCAGCAGCTTGGACCACGCAGATACGCAGTATTTT. Translation gives CASSLDHADTQYF.

The rearrangement uses TRBV7-9 and TRBJ2-7, with TRBD1 as a possible D gene (5 bases). The germline V gene has CDR1 SEHNR and CDR2 FQNEAQ (reference sequence). Between the trimmed V and J ends, which lost 3 bases and 7 bases, there was a span of 16 bases. The CDR3 is 14 residues long. CDR3 sequence reads: CASSLKGVIKEQYF. The CDR3 DNA reads as TGTGCCAGCAGCTTGAAAGGGGTGATAAAAGAGCAGTACTTC.

The chain employs TRBV5-6 and TRBJ1-5; perhaps TRBD1 as D (5 bases). This CDR3 spans 16 amino acids. Germline assignment: CDR1 SGHDT and CDR2 YYEEEE. Trimming shortened V by 5 bases and J by 0 bases, and 15 bases separated the two germline ends. The CDR3 is CASSRGTGYSNQPQHF. The CDR3, as DNA: TGTGCCAGCAGTCGAGGGACGGGGTATAGCAATCAGCCCCAGCATTTT.

This chain uses TRBV6-6 with TRBJ1-5; D is unclear. This CDR3 comprises 16 residues. Germline V gene sequence: CDR1 MNHNY, CDR2 SVGAGI (reference sequence). V shed 4 bases and J shed 7 bases, with 20 bases lying between them. The CDR3 nucleotides read TGTGCCAGCAGTTCGCCAAAGATCACGGGTTTACAGCCCCAGCATTTT. Amino acids: CASSSPKITGLQPQHF.

The chain couples TRBV11-2 to TRBJ2-5; the D gene is possibly TRBD1 (5 bases). Germline CDR1 is SGHAT and CDR2 is FQNNGV. V was clipped by 1 base and J by 1 base, with 10 bases between them. The CDR3 consists of 15 residues. The CDR3 reads CASSLGPGPQETQYF. In nucleotides, the CDR3 is TGTGCCAGCAGCTTAGGGCCAGGGCCCCAAGAGACCCAGTACTTC.

J is TRBJ1-6 and V is TRBV19; D is ambiguous. Germline CDR1 is LNHDA and CDR2 is SQIVND (reference sequence). The ends were cut back, 4 bases at V and 5 bases at J, with 12 bases in the middle. The CDR3 length is 15 residues. The CDR3 region is CASSTQDTDNSPLHF. CDR3 DNA sequence: TGTGCCAGTAGTACCCAGGATACTGATAATTCACCCCTCCACTTT.

In its sample, this clone was seen a few times. The V call is TRBV5-4, the J call TRBJ2-5; D perhaps matches TRBD2 (5 bases). The length of the CDR3 is 13 residues. Trimming pared 5 bases from V and 3 bases from J, leaving 11 bases between. Per the germline V gene, CDR1 is SGHNT and CDR2 is YYREEE (reference sequence). This chain's CDR3 is CASSPLGEETQYF. Here the CDR3 DNA reads TGTGCCAGCAGTCCGTTGGGAGAAGAGACCCAGTACTTC.

The V call is TRBV19, the J call TRBJ1-1; D is perhaps TRBD1 (5 bases). Germline values: CDR1 LNHDA, CDR2 SQIVND (reference sequence). The CDR3 length is 18 residues. V gave up 7 bases and J gave up 1 base, with 25 bases separating them. The CDR3 coding sequence is TGTGCCAGTACCCGGAGGGGAGGAGGGTTAGACCAGAACACTGAAGCTTTCTTT. Protein product: CASTRRGGGLDQNTEAFF.

In its sample, this clone was seen once. This chain connects TRBV15 to TRBJ1-2; TRBD1 aligns across 9 bases. Germline CDR1 reads LNHNV; CDR2 reads YYDKDF (reference sequence). The V gene end was trimmed by 1 base and the J gene end by 4 bases; junction bases not matched to a gene: 10. This CDR3 has 17 amino acids. The CDR3 nucleotides read TGTGCCACCAGCAGAGGGGTTCCGGGACAGGGAATCTATGGCTACACCTTC. Translated: CATSRGVPGQGIYGYTF.

The chain employs TRBV2 and TRBJ2-5; possible D gene TRBD2, 5 bases. The V gene's germline CDR1 is SNHLY and CDR2 FYNNEI. Deletions cut 2 bases from V and 2 bases from J, with 12 bases between. The CDR3 contains 15 residues. The CDR3 nucleotides are TGTGCCAGCAGTGAAACCCGGACTGCTCAAGAGACCCAGTACTTC. Translation gives CASSETRTAQETQYF.

The rearrangement links TRBV4-1 to TRBJ2-7; unclear D gene. Trimming removed 0 bases at V and 0 bases at J, with 21 bases between. This CDR3 is built from 19 residues. Germline assignment: CDR1 MGHRA and CDR2 YSYEKL. The CDR3 protein is CASSQDRWSGQTSSYEQYF. The CDR3 DNA sequence: TGCGCCAGCAGCCAAGATAGGTGGTCAGGCCAGACGAGCTCCTACGAGCAGTACTTC.

The chain links TRBV6-1 to TRBJ2-1; 8 nucleotides line up with TRBD1. Germline CDR1 is MNHNS and CDR2 is SASEGT. The CDR3 spans 15 residues. The V and J ends lost 5 bases and 2 bases, in that order; junction bases with no gene match: 5. Here the CDR3 reads CASSTDRVAYNEQFF. The CDR3 DNA reads TGTGCCAGCAGTACGGACAGGGTCGCCTACAATGAGCAGTTCTTC.

The J gene is TRBJ2-1, the V gene TRBV6-4; 9 bases fit TRBD2. Germline V gene sequence: CDR1 MRHNA, CDR2 SNTAGT. This CDR3 comprises 15 residues. The J segment lost 6 bases and the V segment lost 2 bases, leaving 5 bases of the junction unmatched. The CDR3 bases are TGTGCCAGCAGTGACCGGCTAGCGGGGACCAATGAGCAGTTCTTC. Translating gives CASSDRLAGTNEQFF.

This rearrangement joins TRBV5-4 to TRBJ2-3; D is undetermined. V was shortened by 0 bases and J by 4 bases, with 6 bases between the two germline ends. There are 13 residues in the CDR3. Per germline, CDR1 SGHNT and CDR2 YYREEE (reference sequence). CDR3 protein: CASSLGAPDTQYF. The CDR3 bases are TGTGCCAGCAGCTTGGGGGCTCCAGATACGCAGTATTTT. Variable domain in full (rest from reference TRBV5-4 and TRBJ2-3): ETGVTQSPTHLIKTRGQQVTLRCSSQSGHNTVSWYQQALGQGPQFIFQYYREEENGRGNFPPRFSGLQFPNYSSELNVNALELDDSALYLCASSLGAPDTQYFGPGTRLTVL.